These 6 T cell receptor beta chains originate from one sample sequenced in a study of shared clonotypes between healthy human individuals. Only in-frame clones appear in the TCRdb table, and some are missing; sequencing was by immunoSEQ multiplex PCR. This table has 550,000 to 700,000 clones, less than 80% appearing once. Sequencing was done on a sample of memory CD4+ T cells sorted from blood. Subset given: CD45RA-negative fraction. Source of these receptors: a woman between 25 and 40 years old in good health.

This chain links TRBV6-1 with TRBJ1-2, with D possibly matching TRBD1 (5 bases). The CDR3 covers 17 residues. V was trimmed by 2 bases and J by 3 bases, leaving 19 bases between them. Germline V lookup: CDR1 MNHNS, CDR2 SASEGT. CDR3 DNA sequence: TGTGCCAGCAGTGAAAATCTAAGACAGAAATCTGACTATGGCTACACCTTC. This encodes CASSENLRQKSDYGYTF.

V usage is TRBV5-1 and J usage is TRBJ1-1; 7 nucleotides match TRBD1. Germline V CDR1 and CDR2: SGHRS, YFSETQ. This CDR3 region has 14 residues. V was pared by 4 bases and J by 3 bases, with 6 bases of the junction left unmatched. The CDR3 region is CASSAGQPYTEAFF. In nucleotides, the CDR3 is TGCGCCAGCAGCGCGGGACAGCCTTACACTGAAGCTTTCTTT.

The CDR3 is CASSPRASSSFNNEQFF. The CDR3 DNA reads TGTGCCAGCTCACCACGGGCGAGTTCTAGTTTTAACAATGAGCAGTTCTTC. The V gene is TRBV18, the J gene TRBJ2-1; no clear D gene. The CDR3 totals 17 residues. V dropped 1 base and J dropped 5 bases, with 18 bases sitting between them. The germline gives CDR1 KGHSH, CDR2 LQKENI.

The genes are TRBV7-9 and TRBJ2-3, with 11 bases matching TRBD2. Germline CDR1 SEHNR, CDR2 FQNEAQ (reference sequence). This CDR3 spans 14 amino acids. Losses at the gene ends were 4 bases for V and 8 bases for J; bases not matched to a gene: 5. CDR3 sequence (DNA): TGTGCCAGCAGCTCCGGGACTAGCGGTACTACGCAGTATTTT. Translated, it gives CASSSGTSGTTQYF.

The V gene is TRBV15, the J gene TRBJ2-3, with 7 bases fitting TRBD2. The V segment lost 0 bases and the J segment 2 bases; nucleotides outside the gene matches: 2. The CDR3 has 15 residues. Germline CDR1 is LNHNV and CDR2 is YYDKDF (reference sequence). The CDR3 reads CATSREGRATDTQYF. In DNA form, the CDR3 reads TGTGCCACCAGCAGAGAAGGGAGGGCCACAGATACGCAGTATTTT. The full variable domain, rest sourced from reference TRBV15 and TRBJ2-3, is DAMVIQNPRYQVTQFGKPVTLSCSQTLNHNVMYWYQQKSSQAPKLLFHYYDKDFNNEADTPDNFQSRRPNTSFCFLDIRSPGLGDTAMYLCATSREGRATDTQYFGPGTRLTVL.

In its sample, this clone was seen a few times. V usage is TRBV7-9 and J usage is TRBJ1-1; D is uncertain. This CDR3 is 14 amino acids long. With 1 base removed from V and 6 bases from J, the gap between germline ends came to 12 bases. Germline loops: CDR1 SEHNR, CDR2 FQNEAQ (reference sequence). CDR3 coding DNA: TGTGCCAGCAGCTTAGAATTTAGAACTTCTGAAGCTTTCTTT. Translation gives CASSLEFRTSEAFF.